The 19 T cell receptor beta chains below all came from one sample that was sequenced in a study of cytomegalovirus exposure and HLA in healthy donors. Vbeta (60) and Jbeta (13) primers were used in the PCR. The data were produced by immunoSEQ multiplex PCR, yet TCRdb's version contains in-frame clones alone and is incomplete. Among 160,000 or so clones, less than 90% were seen once, and the ten largest hold approximately 2%. The sample was PBMCs. These receptors were obtained from a woman aged 18-29 years in good health and CMV-seronegative.

The V and J genes are TRBV28 and TRBJ1-3; TRBD1 matches 8 bases. The junction had 6 bases not matched to a gene; V was cut back by 7 bases and J by 4 bases. CDR3 length equals 14 residues. Germline CDR1 is MDHEN and CDR2 is SYDVKM. The CDR3 DNA reads TGTGCCAGCACCTCCAGGGGGCTAGGAAACACCATATATTTT. Residues: CASTSRGLGNTIYF.

The rearrangement links TRBV28 to TRBJ2-2; tentatively, D is TRBD1 (5 bases). Trimming took off 3 bases at V and 6 bases at J, with 23 bases between the two ends. This CDR3 spans 18 amino acids. Germline CDR1 reads MDHEN; CDR2 reads SYDVKM. Here the CDR3 DNA reads TGTGCCAGCAGTTTTTATTCTGTCAAAAAGGGGAAATCCGGGGAGCTGTTTTTT. Its translation is CASSFYSVKKGKSGELFF.

This chain connects TRBV10-1 to TRBJ2-7, with 7 bases identical to TRBD2. The junction had 12 bases not matched to a gene; V was cut back by 1 base and J by 3 bases. CDR3 length: 17 residues. Looked up from germline, CDR1 is WNHNN and CDR2 is SYGVQD (reference sequence). This chain's CDR3 is CASSEYRGRGWDYEQYF. The CDR3 nucleotides are TGCGCCAGCAGTGAGTACCGGGGGAGGGGATGGGACTACGAGCAGTACTTC.

This chain links TRBV15 with TRBJ2-2; 12 nucleotides line up with TRBD2. This CDR3 has 18 residues. V lost 1 base to trimming and J lost 9 bases; unmatched junction nucleotides: 12. Germline V gives CDR1 LNHNV, CDR2 YYDKDF (reference sequence). As DNA, the CDR3 is TGTGCCACCAGCAGAGTCCGGTACGGACTAGCGGGGTTTCGGGAGCTGTTTTTT. Translating gives CATSRVRYGLAGFRELFF.

The chain recombines TRBV5-1 with TRBJ1-1, with no clear D. The CDR3 contains 15 residues. Trimming took off 0 bases at V and 2 bases at J, with 11 bases between the two ends. Germline V gene lookup returns CDR1 SGHRS and CDR2 YFSETQ. CDR3 DNA sequence: TGCGCCAGCAGCTTGGTCGATACAGTTAACACTGAAGCTTTCTTT. It yields the protein CASSLVDTVNTEAFF. The variable domain in full, completed from reference TRBV5-1 and TRBJ1-1, reads KAGVTQTPRYLIKTRGQQVTLSCSPISGHRSVSWYQQTPGQGLQFLFEYFSETQRNKGNFPGRFSGRQFSNSRSEMNVSTLELGDSALYLCASSLVDTVNTEAFFGQGTRLTVV.

The J gene is TRBJ2-3, the V gene TRBV7-2, with 8 bases fitting TRBD2. V shed 3 bases and J 2 bases; nucleotides not matched to a gene: 4. This CDR3 contains 15 residues. Germline CDR1 reads SGHTA; CDR2 reads FQGNSA. The CDR3 loop is CASSFSGATTDTQYF. The DNA of the CDR3 is TGTGCCAGCAGCTTTAGCGGGGCGACCACAGATACGCAGTATTTT.

The CDR3 DNA reads TGTGCCAGCAGCTTAGACAGGGGCTACGAGCAGTACTTC. This gives the protein CASSLDRGYEQYF. The genes are TRBV7-9 and TRBJ2-7; 7 bases fit TRBD1. The CDR3 has 13 amino acids. CDR1 and CDR2 (germline): SEHNR, FQNEAQ (reference sequence). The ends lost 1 base at V and 3 bases at J; junction bases unmatched: 0. The full variable domain, rest sourced from reference TRBV7-9 and TRBJ2-7, is DTGVSQNPRHKITKRGQNVTFRCDPISEHNRLYWYRQTLGQGPEFLTYFQNEAQLEKSRLLSDRFSAERPKGSFSTLEIQRTEQGDSAMYLCASSLDRGYEQYFGPGTRLTVT.

The rearrangement joins TRBV6-1 to TRBJ1-5; D is possibly TRBD1 (6 bases). CDR1 is MNHNS and CDR2 is SASEGT in the germline V gene. V was shortened by 4 bases and J by 5 bases, with 15 bases between the two germline ends. The CDR3 loop spans 15 amino acids. The CDR3, as DNA: TGTGCCAGCAGTGCCGACCGGGACACCTATCAGCCCCAGCATTTT. Translating gives CASSADRDTYQPQHF.

The chain carries TRBV5-3 and TRBJ2-1, with D possibly matching TRBD1 (6 bases). TRBV5-3 is marked as an open reading frame, function uncertain. The CDR3 extends over 16 amino acids. Trimming took 6 bases from V and 2 from J, leaving 18 bases between them. The CDR3 spells CARTPGNREPYNEQFF. As DNA, the CDR3 is TGTGCCAGAACCCCAGGGAACAGGGAGCCCTACAATGAGCAGTTCTTC.

This rearrangement joins TRBV6-5 to TRBJ2-5, with D possibly being TRBD1 (6 bases). The tail of the sequence fits TRBJ2-7 better, so the J call may be wrong. CDR3 size: 16 residues. Germline V gene data show CDR1 as MNHEY and CDR2 as SVGAGI. In nucleotides, the CDR3 is TGTGCCAGCAGTTCGAGGACAGCCCTTAGCTCCTACGAGCAGTACTTC. Its protein product is CASSSRTALSSYEQYF.

The chain recombines TRBV19 with TRBJ1-5; D may be TRBD1 (5 bases). The ends were cut back, 5 bases at V and 7 bases at J, with 18 bases in the middle. The CDR3 spans 15 residues. Germline loops: CDR1 LNHDA, CDR2 SQIVND (reference sequence). The CDR3 is CASSPRGRGRQPQHF. DNA of the CDR3: TGTGCCAGTAGTCCCCGTGGAAGGGGCCGCCAGCCCCAGCATTTT.

J is TRBJ2-5 and V is TRBV7-7, with 7 bases identical to TRBD2. CDR1 is SSHAT, CDR2 FNYEAQ, per germline (reference sequence). Unmatched junction bases numbered 4, after V lost 1 base and J lost 5 bases. This CDR3 spans 14 amino acids. In DNA, the CDR3 is TGTGCCAGCAGCTTAGGGTTGGGGGGGGAGACCCAGTACTTC. It is translated as CASSLGLGGETQYF.

The rearrangement uses TRBV5-6 and TRBJ1-6; 9 bases match TRBD1. This CDR3 has 14 amino acids. V dropped 0 bases and J dropped 10; count of bases not matched to a gene: 2. Looked up from germline, CDR1 is SGHDT and CDR2 is YYEEEE. The CDR3 loop reads CASSLVGQGSPLHF. As DNA, the CDR3 is TGTGCCAGCAGCTTGGTCGGACAGGGGTCACCCCTCCACTTT.

V gene TRBV7-9 combines with J gene TRBJ2-3, with 8 positions matching TRBD1. Trimming at V came to 5 bases and at J to 5 bases, leaving 9 bases not matched to a gene. The CDR3 is made up of 15 amino acids. Germline V gene data show CDR1 as SEHNR and CDR2 as FQNEAQ (reference sequence). The CDR3 DNA reads as TGTGCCAGCAGCCTTTTAGGGACAGGTGGAGATACGCAGTATTTT. Translation: CASSLLGTGGDTQYF.

The rearrangement joins TRBV27 to TRBJ2-3; 9 bases map to TRBD2. CDR3 length: 14 residues. In germline, CDR1 is MNHEY, CDR2 SMNVEV (reference sequence). Losses at the gene ends were 7 bases for V and 1 base for J; bases not matched to a gene: 3. The CDR3 region has the DNA TGTGCCAGCAAAGTAGCGGGGGGCACAGATACGCAGTATTTT. As protein: CASKVAGGTDTQYF.

The chain recombines TRBV6-5 with TRBJ1-2; 9 nucleotides match TRBD1. J gave up 4 bases and V 2 bases, and 5 bases lay outside the gene matches. The CDR3 covers 15 residues. Germline loops: CDR1 MNHEY, CDR2 SVGAGI. CDR3 region: CASSYQDRGSYGYTF. In nucleotides, the CDR3 is TGTGCCAGCAGTTACCAGGACAGGGGAAGCTATGGCTACACCTTC.

The V call is TRBV10-3, the J call TRBJ2-1, with TRBD1 identical over 7 bases. The CDR3 sequence is 13 residues long. The V gene end was trimmed by 10 bases and the J gene end by 6 bases; junction bases not matched to a gene: 9. CDR1 and CDR2 from the germline V gene are ENHRY and SYGVKD. The CDR3 protein is CATTGVGANEQFF. The CDR3 DNA reads TGTGCCACTACAGGGGTGGGAGCCAATGAGCAGTTCTTC.

The chain employs TRBV6-6 and TRBJ1-2; 11 bases align to TRBD1. From germline, CDR1 is MNHNY and CDR2 SVGAGI (reference sequence). J was trimmed by 2 bases and V by 4 bases; bases with no gene match: 6. The CDR3 loop spans 16 amino acids. In DNA, the CDR3 is TGTGCCAGCAGTTCGGGGACAGGGGGTTTAAACTATGGCTACACCTTC. Translating gives CASSSGTGGLNYGYTF.

This clone was detected a few times. V gene TRBV6-1 combines with J gene TRBJ1-6, with D unresolved. CDR1 and CDR2 (germline): MNHNS, SASEGT. The CDR3 has 12 amino acids. V was pared by 6 bases and J by 10 bases, with 10 bases between. The chain's CDR3 is CASSAPGSPLHF. The CDR3, as DNA: TGTGCCAGCAGCGCCCCGGGGTCACCCCTCCACTTT.